The 18 T cell receptor beta chains reported below all come from one sample, sequenced in a study of Graves' ophthalmopathy and Graves' hyperthyroidism. Researchers took RNA transcripts and amplified TCR beta CDR3 regions from them. A first-round RT-PCR used HTBI primers, followed by a second-round multiplex PCR. Using its own MiXCR run on the multiplex PCR reads, TCRdb lists one record per CDR3 protein. The table shows around 1,200,000 distinct CDR3 sequences, with about two fifths occurring only once. Material for sequencing was peripheral blood or thyroid tissue (not recorded which). The receptors shown here come from an adult man with Graves' hyperthyroidism.

This clonotype was seen just once. The V call is TRBV7-9, the J call TRBJ2-5, with no clear D. V was pared by 5 bases and J by 5 bases, with 15 bases between. This CDR3 is built from 14 residues. Germline CDR1 reads SEHNR; CDR2 reads FQNEAQ (reference sequence). In nucleotides, the CDR3 is TGTGCCAGCAGCCCAACCCCGTCCCTGGAGACCCAGTACTTC. This encodes CASSPTPSLETQYF.

Regarding this clonotype: This may stem from a read error, because a much larger clone lies one nucleotide away. V and J are TRBV10-3 and TRBJ1-2; D is perhaps TRBD1 (5 bases). The CDR3 length is 14 residues. Germline V gene data show CDR1 as ENHRY and CDR2 as SYGVKD. The ends were cut back, 2 bases at V and 8 bases at J, with 15 bases in the middle. CDR3 nucleotides: TGTGCCATCAGTGAGGGACCAGGGAAGGAAGGCTACACCTTC. The encoded protein is CAISEGPGKEGYTF.

The CDR3 DNA reads TGTGCCAGCAGAGGATCAGGGACAGGGGGCACGTCGGTTCAGCCCCAGCATTTT. This sequence encodes CASRGSGTGGTSVQPQHF. The chain uses TRBV2 and TRBJ1-5; 12 bases map to TRBD1. Germline trimming cut 6 bases from V and 6 bases from J; bases unmatched to any gene: 15. Germline CDR1 and CDR2: SNHLY and FYNNEI. The CDR3 covers 18 residues.

The chain combines TRBV24-1 with TRBJ1-5; D is uncertain. V lost 0 bases and J 7 bases, leaving 3 bases between the germline ends. The CDR3 consists of 12 residues. Germline V gives CDR1 KGHDR, CDR2 SFDVKD. CDR3 amino acids: CATSDLRQPQHF. CDR3 DNA sequence: TGTGCCACCAGTGATTTGCGCCAGCCCCAGCATTTT.

This clonotype was seen at least ten times. This chain connects TRBV5-1 to TRBJ2-5; 8 bases match TRBD1. Losses at the gene ends were 6 bases for V and 2 bases for J; bases not matched to a gene: 9. CDR3 length equals 15 residues. CDR1 is SGHRS and CDR2 is YFSETQ in the germline V gene. The CDR3 loop is CASTELQGDQETQYF. In nucleotides, the CDR3 is TGCGCCAGCACCGAGTTACAGGGGGATCAAGAGACCCAGTACTTC. The full variable domain, in which reference TRBV5-1 and TRBJ2-5 provide the parts outside the CDR3, is KAGVTQTPRYLIKTRGQQVTLSCSPISGHRSVSWYQQTPGQGLQFLFEYFSETQRNKGNFPGRFSGRQFSNSRSEMNVSTLELGDSALYLCASTELQGDQETQYFGPGTRLLVL.

This clonotype was counted ten times or more. The chain recombines TRBV5-8 with TRBJ1-2, with 9 bases identical to TRBD1. Germline V gives CDR1 SGHTS, CDR2 YDEGEE. V lost 5 bases, J lost 8 bases, and 7 bases stayed unmatched. The CDR3 covers 13 residues. CDR3 protein: CASRWDRADGYTF. The CDR3 coding sequence is TGTGCCAGCAGATGGGACAGGGCGGACGGCTACACCTTC.

At least ten counts were recorded for this clonotype. The chain carries TRBV7-2 and TRBJ2-5; unclear D gene. Germline CDR1 is SGHTA and CDR2 is FQGNSA. The germline V and J ends were trimmed by 4 bases and 7 bases, with 7 bases remaining between them. CDR3 length: 11 amino acids. The CDR3 loop reads CASSYLGTQYF. The CDR3 coding sequence is TGTGCCAGCAGCTATCTAGGGACCCAGTACTTC.

Comments on this clonotype: This may arise from a read error, as a much more abundant clone is one base away. The genes are TRBV2 and TRBJ2-2; D might be TRBD1 or TRBD2, each matching 5 bases. This CDR3 has 15 residues. With 6 bases removed from V and 1 base from J, the gap between germline ends came to 12 bases. Germline V CDR1 and CDR2: SNHLY, FYNNEI. The CDR3 DNA reads as TGTGCCAGCAGGGGCCGGGACCAGAACACCGGGGAGCTGTTTTTT. Its protein is CASRGRDQNTGELFF.

This clonotype has a handful of counts. The chain carries TRBV7-8 and TRBJ1-2; 11 bases are a match to TRBD1. This CDR3 is built from 15 residues. From germline, CDR1 is SGHVS and CDR2 FQNEAQ. Trimming removed 5 bases from V and 5 bases from J; junction bases left unmatched: 7. CDR3 DNA sequence: TGTGCCAGCAGCCAGAGGACAGGGGGCGGTTATGGCTACACCTTC. Its translation is CASSQRTGGGYGYTF.

This clonotype was observed many times. The genes are TRBV20-1 and TRBJ1-1; D gene unclear. This CDR3 region has 13 residues. Germline values: CDR1 DFQATT, CDR2 SNEGSKA (reference sequence). The V and J ends lost 0 bases and 7 bases respectively, with 12 bases between them. CDR3: CSARDSRDYEAFF. The CDR3 coding sequence is TGCAGTGCTAGAGATTCCCGGGATTATGAAGCTTTCTTT.

V gene TRBV6-6 combines with J gene TRBJ1-1; perhaps TRBD1 as D (6 bases). V was trimmed by 0 bases and J by 8 bases, leaving 10 bases between them. Germline loops: CDR1 MNHNY, CDR2 SVGAGI (reference sequence). The CDR3 has 13 amino acids. CDR3 sequence (DNA): TGTGCCAGCAGTTACTCAGGGGGGGAAGAAGCTTTCTTT. Protein product: CASSYSGGEEAFF.

In its sample, this clonotype was seen many times. J is TRBJ2-7 and V is TRBV24-1; tentatively, D is TRBD1 (6 bases). Trimming pared 3 bases from V and 3 bases from J, leaving 14 bases between. This CDR3 region has 15 residues. The germline V gene has CDR1 KGHDR and CDR2 SFDVKD. The CDR3 protein is CATSDSTGFVYEQYF. In nucleotides, the CDR3 is TGTGCCACCAGTGATAGTACAGGGTTCGTCTACGAGCAGTACTTC.

This chain's CDR3 is CASSQDQTLQETQYF. The CDR3 nucleotides read TGCGCCAGCAGCCAAGATCAGACGCTCCAAGAGACCCAGTACTTC. The rearrangement uses TRBV4-3 and TRBJ2-5; no clear D gene. The CDR3 consists of 15 residues. V shed 0 bases and J shed 1 base, with 9 bases lying between them. Germline lookup yields CDR1 LGHNA and CDR2 YSLEER.

The J gene is TRBJ1-1, the V gene TRBV20-1; D not certain. Germline assignment: CDR1 DFQATT and CDR2 SNEGSKA (reference sequence). The V end was cut by 1 base, the J end by 3 bases, with 9 bases between. This CDR3 region has 13 residues. CDR3 in amino acids: CSARGRWDTEAFF. The CDR3 DNA is TGCAGTGCTAGAGGCCGGTGGGACACTGAAGCTTTCTTT.

With regard to this clonotype: Since a much larger clone is just one base distant, this may be a read error. The chain uses TRBV6-9 and TRBJ2-7; 11 nucleotides line up with TRBD1. This CDR3 has 14 amino acids. The germline V gene has CDR1 MNHGY and CDR2 SVAAGI. The CDR3 DNA sequence: TGTGCCAGCAGTAGGACAGGGGGCCTCTACGAGCATTACTTC. It specifies CASSRTGGLYEHYF.

The chain uses TRBV10-3 and TRBJ1-1, with unresolved D. CDR1 and CDR2 (germline): ENHRY, SYGVKD. V was cut by 2 bases and J by 11 bases, with 15 bases left in between. The CDR3 consists of 13 residues. DNA of the CDR3: TGTGCCATCAGTGAGAGTGAGGGTTTAAGGGCTTTCTTT. Amino acid sequence: CAISESEGLRAFF.

Comments on this clonotype: A read error is possible here, since a much larger clone lies one base away. This sequence joins TRBV7-6 and TRBJ1-1; D perhaps matches TRBD1 (5 bases). There are 14 residues in the CDR3. From germline, CDR1 is SGHVS and CDR2 FNYEAQ. The CDR3 sequence: CVSSHGGEGTEAFF. The CDR3 bases are TGTGTCAGCAGCCATGGGGGGGAGGGCACTGAAGCTTTCTTT.

This clonotype was seen a few times. The chain couples TRBV6-1 to TRBJ2-5; D may be TRBD2 (5 bases). Trimming pared 5 bases from V and 2 bases from J, leaving 15 bases between. The germline V gene encodes CDR1 MNHNS and CDR2 SASEGT. This CDR3 has 15 residues. CDR3 nucleotide sequence: TGTGCCAGCAGTATCACCTACTGGGAGCAAGAGACCCAGTACTTC. Residues: CASSITYWEQETQYF.